Listed here are 20 T cell receptor beta chains from one sample, sequenced in a study of blood T cell repertoires in COVID-19. TCRdb's copy holds only in-frame clones and misses some; the assay was immunoSEQ multiplex PCR. The sample has about 90,000 clones, 65% to 85% seen once; the top ten hold around 6.6%. The specimen sequenced was peripheral blood. Receptor source: a man between 60 and 75 years old with acute or convalescent COVID-19.

This clone was observed a few times. The chain has TRBV19 and TRBJ2-6; 10 bases match TRBD1. Germline values: CDR1 LNHDA, CDR2 SQIVND (reference sequence). Losses at the gene ends were 6 bases for V and 0 bases for J; bases not matched to a gene: 5. The CDR3 extends over 17 amino acids. CDR3 residues: CASSTGTGVSGANVLTF. As DNA, the CDR3 is TGTGCCAGTAGCACCGGGACAGGGGTCTCTGGGGCCAACGTCCTGACTTTC.

This chain uses TRBV6-5 with TRBJ1-1, with 11 bases that match TRBD1. Germline V gene lookup returns CDR1 MNHEY and CDR2 SVGAGI. The CDR3 runs to 15 residues. V was clipped by 5 bases and J by 4 bases; unmatched bases: 6. The CDR3: CASSPGTGGLTEAFF. The CDR3 DNA is TGTGCCAGCAGTCCAGGGACAGGGGGTCTCACTGAAGCTTTCTTT.

The genes are TRBV5-6 and TRBJ1-2, with TRBD1 matching 8 bases. V was pared by 0 bases and J by 7 bases, with 8 bases of the junction left unmatched. This CDR3 is built from 15 residues. Per the germline V gene, CDR1 is SGHDT and CDR2 is YYEEEE. The CDR3 region is CASSLGTGTLPGYTF. The CDR3, as DNA: TGTGCCAGCAGCTTGGGGACAGGGACTCTACCTGGCTACACCTTC.

This clone was counted once. The chain couples TRBV6-5 to TRBJ1-2; D is uncertain. CDR1 and CDR2 (germline): MNHEY, SVGAGI. The CDR3 totals 12 residues. V lost 4 bases to trimming and J lost 6 bases, with 9 bases between them. The CDR3 sequence is CASSSGYDGYTF. Here the CDR3 DNA reads TGTGCCAGCAGTTCGGGGTATGATGGCTACACCTTC.

This clone appeared once. The genes are TRBV27 and TRBJ2-5; 12 bases map to TRBD2. V lost 4 bases and J lost 5; bases outside the gene matches: 5. This CDR3 has 15 residues. Germline loops: CDR1 MNHEY, CDR2 SMNVEV (reference sequence). CDR3 in DNA: TGTGCCAGCAGTTACGGACTAGCGGGGTGGGAGACCCAGTACTTC. Translation gives CASSYGLAGWETQYF.

The V gene is TRBV10-3, the J gene TRBJ1-3; 10 positions agree with TRBD1. The CDR3 contains 16 residues. J lost 3 bases, V lost 6 bases, and 8 bases had no gene match. CDR1 is ENHRY, CDR2 SYGVKD, per germline. The CDR3 is CAIRLGQGGDGNTIYF. CDR3 nucleotides: TGTGCCATCAGGCTCGGACAGGGGGGTGATGGAAACACCATATATTTT.

The chain employs TRBV7-2 and TRBJ1-1, with D uncertain. V shed 1 base and J shed 2 bases, with 8 bases lying between them. The CDR3 has 14 residues. Germline V CDR1 and CDR2: SGHTA, FQGNSA. CDR3 bases: TGTGCCAGCAGCTTAGGGCGGACTAACACTGAAGCTTTCTTT. Translating gives CASSLGRTNTEAFF. The full variable domain, completed using reference TRBV7-2 and TRBJ1-1, is GAGVSQSPSNKVTEKGKDVELRCDPISGHTALYWYRQSLGQGLEFLIYFQGNSAPDKSGLPSDRFSAERTGGSVSTLTIQRTQQEDSAVYLCASSLGRTNTEAFFGQGTRLTVV.

J is TRBJ2-6 and V is TRBV29-1, with D possibly matching TRBD1 (5 bases). CDR1 SQVTM and CDR2 ANQGSEA come from the germline V gene. V lost 1 base and J 6 bases, leaving 10 bases between the germline ends. This CDR3 spans 14 amino acids. CDR3 DNA: TGCAGCGTTGAAGCTGAAGGGGAGGCCAACGTCCTGACTTTC. This gives the protein CSVEAEGEANVLTF.

The chain uses TRBV30 and TRBJ1-1; the match to TRBD1 covers 8 bases. Germline CDR1 GTSNPN, CDR2 SVGIG (reference sequence). The CDR3 contains 11 residues. With 7 bases clipped from V and 7 bases from J, the junction kept 5 bases outside the gene matches. The CDR3 protein is CAFRGPVEAFF. DNA for the CDR3: TGTGCCTTCAGGGGGCCGGTTGAAGCTTTCTTT.

The J gene is TRBJ2-1, the V gene TRBV6-6; a weak D match, TRBD1 (6 bases). With 2 bases removed from V and 6 bases from J, the gap between germline ends came to 8 bases. CDR1 and CDR2 (germline): MNHNY, SVGAGI (reference sequence). The CDR3 has 13 amino acids. The CDR3 coding sequence is TGTGCCAGCAGTTACCAGGGGACCAATGAGCAGTTCTTC. It is translated as CASSYQGTNEQFF.

This clone showed up just a few times. In nucleotides, the CDR3 is TGTGCCAGCAGCTTAAGTGGGCGAGAGACCCAGTACTTC. Its translation is CASSLSGRETQYF. This rearrangement joins TRBV7-3 to TRBJ2-5; D unresolved. The CDR3 has 13 residues. CDR1 and CDR2 (germline): SGHTA, FQGTGA. V was pared by 1 base and J by 4 bases, with 7 bases between.

This clone was counted once. The chain uses TRBV10-3 and TRBJ2-5, with a weak D call TRBD2 (6 bases). Germline V CDR1 and CDR2: ENHRY, SYGVKD. V dropped 3 bases and J dropped 4 bases, with 12 bases sitting between them. The CDR3 runs 14 residues. CDR3 amino acids: CAISDSRRGETQYF. In DNA, the CDR3 is TGTGCCATCAGTGATAGTAGGAGGGGAGAGACCCAGTACTTC.

This clone was seen a few times. The chain uses TRBV7-2 and TRBJ1-2; 7 bases match TRBD1. The CDR3 extends over 16 amino acids. With 5 bases clipped from V and 0 bases from J, the junction kept 9 bases outside the gene matches. Germline loops: CDR1 SGHTA, CDR2 FQGNSA. In DNA, the CDR3 is TGTGCCAGCAGCGGGGACGGGACAGAAGCTAACTATGGCTACACCTTC. It translates to CASSGDGTEANYGYTF.

In DNA form, the CDR3 reads TGTGCCTGGAGTGGACAGGGTGTCGAAAAACTGTTTTTT. Its protein is CAWSGQGVEKLFF. This chain joins TRBV30 and TRBJ1-4; 7 nucleotides line up with TRBD1. The V gene's germline CDR1 is GTSNPN and CDR2 SVGIG (reference sequence). The junction had 4 bases not matched to a gene; V was cut back by 1 base and J by 8 bases. This CDR3 has 13 amino acids.

V gene TRBV5-1 combines with J gene TRBJ2-2, with D possibly TRBD1 on 5 matching bases. The CDR3 length is 14 residues. Trimming removed 3 bases at V and 3 bases at J, with 9 bases between. CDR1 and CDR2 from the germline V gene are SGHRS and YFSETQ. CDR3 residues: CASSSRVDTGELFF. In DNA, the CDR3 is TGCGCCAGCAGCTCCAGGGTAGACACCGGGGAGCTGTTTTTT.

The chain couples TRBV11-2 to TRBJ2-7; no clear D gene. The CDR3 has 15 amino acids. Germline V gene sequence: CDR1 SGHAT, CDR2 FQNNGV. V lost 0 bases to trimming and J lost 3 bases, with 12 bases between them. The CDR3 sequence is CASSLEDGMYYEQYF. In DNA, the CDR3 is TGTGCCAGCAGCTTAGAAGATGGCATGTACTACGAGCAGTACTTC.

This sequence joins TRBV2 and TRBJ1-1, with a tentative D call TRBD1 (6 bases). This CDR3 is built from 12 residues. The germline gives CDR1 SNHLY, CDR2 FYNNEI. Deletions cut 7 bases from V and 7 bases from J, with 13 bases between. CDR3 amino acids: CASTVGQSEAFF. CDR3 DNA: TGTGCCAGCACCGTTGGACAGAGTGAAGCTTTCTTT.

The chain employs TRBV5-1 and TRBJ1-1; weak D call: TRBD1 (6 bases). Trimming took off 8 bases at V and 0 bases at J, with 14 bases between the two ends. CDR3 length equals 14 residues. Germline values: CDR1 SGHRS, CDR2 YFSETQ. This CDR3 is CASSQGTMNTEAFF. CDR3 DNA: TGCGCCAGTTCACAGGGAACCATGAACACTGAAGCTTTCTTT. Combining the CDR3 with reference TRBV5-1 and TRBJ1-1 gives the whole variable domain KAGVTQTPRYLIKTRGQQVTLSCSPISGHRSVSWYQQTPGQGLQFLFEYFSETQRNKGNFPGRFSGRQFSNSRSEMNVSTLELGDSALYLCASSQGTMNTEAFFGQGTRLTVV.

V usage is TRBV6-2 or TRBV6-3 and J usage is TRBJ2-7; TRBD2 matches 7 bases. V trimming: 5 bases; J trimming: 2 bases; junction bases outside the gene matches: 15. Germline assignment: CDR1 MNHEY and CDR2 SVGEGT. This CDR3 region has 17 residues. This chain's CDR3 is CASSRSGGRASTYEQYF. The DNA of the CDR3 is TGTGCCAGCAGTCGCTCGGGGGGACGGGCGAGCACCTACGAGCAGTACTTC.

The rearrangement joins TRBV4-1 to TRBJ1-4; D is unclear. The germline CDR1 and CDR2 sequences are MGHRA and YSYEKL. The V end lost 4 bases, the J end lost 0 bases, and 6 bases lay between the germline ends. CDR3 length equals 14 residues. CDR3 in DNA: TGCGCCAGCAGCCCCCGTTCAACTAATGAAAAACTGTTTTTT. Translating gives CASSPRSTNEKLFF.